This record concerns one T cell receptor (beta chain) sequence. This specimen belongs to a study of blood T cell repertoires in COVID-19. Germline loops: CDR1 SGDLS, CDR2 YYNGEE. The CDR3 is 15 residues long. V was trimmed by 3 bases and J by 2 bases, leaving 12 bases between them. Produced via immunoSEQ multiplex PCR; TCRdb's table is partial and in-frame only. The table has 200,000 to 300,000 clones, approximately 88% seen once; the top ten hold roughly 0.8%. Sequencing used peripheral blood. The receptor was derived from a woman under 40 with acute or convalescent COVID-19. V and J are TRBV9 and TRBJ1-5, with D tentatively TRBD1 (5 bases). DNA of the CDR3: TGTGCCAGCAGCGAGACGGGACTTGGCAATCAGCCCCAGCATTTT. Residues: CASSETGLGNQPQHF.